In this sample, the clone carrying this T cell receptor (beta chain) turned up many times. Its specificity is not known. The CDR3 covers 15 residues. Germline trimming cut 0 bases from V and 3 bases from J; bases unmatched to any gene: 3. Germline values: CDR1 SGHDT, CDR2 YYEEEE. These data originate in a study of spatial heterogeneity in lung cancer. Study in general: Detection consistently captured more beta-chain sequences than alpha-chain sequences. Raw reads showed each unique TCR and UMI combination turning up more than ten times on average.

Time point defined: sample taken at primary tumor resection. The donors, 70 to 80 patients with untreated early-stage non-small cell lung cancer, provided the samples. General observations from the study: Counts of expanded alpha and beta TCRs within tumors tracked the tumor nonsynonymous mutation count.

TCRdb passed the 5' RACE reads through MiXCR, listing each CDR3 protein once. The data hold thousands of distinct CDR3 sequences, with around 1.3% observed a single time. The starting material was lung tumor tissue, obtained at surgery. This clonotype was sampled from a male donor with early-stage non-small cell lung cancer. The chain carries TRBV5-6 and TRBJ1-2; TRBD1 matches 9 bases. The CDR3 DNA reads TGTGCCAGCAGCTTGGGTACAGGGGGCTACTATGGCTACACCTTC. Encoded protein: CASSLGTGGYYGYTF.